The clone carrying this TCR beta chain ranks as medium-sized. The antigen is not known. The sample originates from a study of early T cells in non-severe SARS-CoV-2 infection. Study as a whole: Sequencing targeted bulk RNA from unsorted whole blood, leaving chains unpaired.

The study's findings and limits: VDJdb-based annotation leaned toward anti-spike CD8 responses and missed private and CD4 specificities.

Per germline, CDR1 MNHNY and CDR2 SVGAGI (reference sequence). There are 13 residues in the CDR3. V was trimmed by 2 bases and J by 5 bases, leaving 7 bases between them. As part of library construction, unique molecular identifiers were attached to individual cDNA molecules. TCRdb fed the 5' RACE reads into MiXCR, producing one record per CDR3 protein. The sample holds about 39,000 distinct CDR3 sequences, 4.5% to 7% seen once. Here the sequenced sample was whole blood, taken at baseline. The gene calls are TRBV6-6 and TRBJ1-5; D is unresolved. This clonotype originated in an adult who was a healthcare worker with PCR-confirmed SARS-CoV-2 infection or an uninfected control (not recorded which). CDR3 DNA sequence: TGTGCCAGCAGTTACGGCACATATCAGCCCCAGCATTTT. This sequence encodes CASSYGTYQPQHF.